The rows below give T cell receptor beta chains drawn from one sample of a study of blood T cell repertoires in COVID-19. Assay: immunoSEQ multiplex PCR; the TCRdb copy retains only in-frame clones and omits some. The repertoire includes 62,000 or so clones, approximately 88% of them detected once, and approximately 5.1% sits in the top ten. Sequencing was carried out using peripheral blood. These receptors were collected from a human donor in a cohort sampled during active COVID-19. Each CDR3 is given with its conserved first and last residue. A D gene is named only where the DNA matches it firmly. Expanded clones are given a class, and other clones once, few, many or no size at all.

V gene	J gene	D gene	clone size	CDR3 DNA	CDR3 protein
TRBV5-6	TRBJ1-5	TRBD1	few	TGTGCCAGCAGCTTGTTGGGACAGGCTAGCAATCAGCCCCAGCATTTT	CASSLLGQASNQPQHF
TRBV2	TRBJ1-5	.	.	TGTGCCAGCAGTCGACAAGGCAATCAGCCCCAGCATTTT	CASSRQGNQPQHF
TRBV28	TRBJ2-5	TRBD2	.	TGTGCCAGCAGTGAAACCGGGACTAACCAAGAGACCCAGTACTTC	CASSETGTNQETQYF
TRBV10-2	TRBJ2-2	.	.	TGCGCCAGCAGAAGTGAAAGGGGCACCGGGGAGCTGTTTTTT	CASRSERGTGELFF
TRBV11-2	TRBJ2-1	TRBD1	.	TGTGCCAGCAGCGATAGGGACTGGGGGACAGGGAAAACGAATGAGCAGTTCTTC	CASSDRDWGTGKTNEQFF
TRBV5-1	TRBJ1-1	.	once	TGCGCCAGCAGACCCGCGGGATCCGTTTATCTGAACACTGAAGCTTTCTTT	CASRPAGSVYLNTEAFF
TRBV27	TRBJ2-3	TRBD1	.	TGTGCCAGCAGTTCCCTACAGGGGGCCTTTAGAGATACGCAGTATTTT	CASSSLQGAFRDTQYF
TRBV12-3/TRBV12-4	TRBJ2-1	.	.	TGTGCCAGCTCGACCCAGGACTACAATGAGCAGTTCTTC	CASSTQDYNEQFF
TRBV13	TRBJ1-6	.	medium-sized	TGTGCCAGCAGGGCCTCCTATAATTCACCCCTCCACTTT	CASRASYNSPLHF
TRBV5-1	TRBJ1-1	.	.	TGCGCCAGCAGCCCGGGGGTGGCGGGAACGGATGAAGCTTTCTTT	CASSPGVAGTDEAFF
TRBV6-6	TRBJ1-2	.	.	TGTGCCAGCAGTTACTCAGTGGGGAGTGGCTACACCTTC	CASSYSVGSGYTF
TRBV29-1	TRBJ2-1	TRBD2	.	TGCAGCGTGGGGGCTAGCGGGATTTACAATGAGCAGTTCTTC	CSVGASGIYNEQFF
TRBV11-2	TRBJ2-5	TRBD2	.	TGTGCCAGCAGCCCCCGGGGGGGCGATAATTCGTGGGAGACCCAGTACTTC	CASSPRGGDNSWETQYF
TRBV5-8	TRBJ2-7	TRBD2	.	TGTGCCAGCAGCACAGGGACTAGCGGAGTCCACTACGAGCAGTACTTC	CASSTGTSGVHYEQYF
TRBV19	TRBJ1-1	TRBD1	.	TGTGCCAGTAGTATCCTCACCGGGACAGGAATGAACACTGAAGCTTTCTTT	CASSILTGTGMNTEAFF
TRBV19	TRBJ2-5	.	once	TGTGCCAGTAGTATGGGCAGGGGCCAAGAGACCCAGTACTTC	CASSMGRGQETQYF